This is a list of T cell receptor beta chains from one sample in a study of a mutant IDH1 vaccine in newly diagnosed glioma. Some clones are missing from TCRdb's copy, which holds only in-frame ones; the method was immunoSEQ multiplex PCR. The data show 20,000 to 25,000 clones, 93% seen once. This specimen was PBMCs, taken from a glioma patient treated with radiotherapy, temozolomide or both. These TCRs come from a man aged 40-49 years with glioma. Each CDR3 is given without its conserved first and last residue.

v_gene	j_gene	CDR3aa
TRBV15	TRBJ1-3	ATGAGPGNTIY
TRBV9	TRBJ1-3	ASSASDTIY
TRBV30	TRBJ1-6	ASRTEAYNSPLH
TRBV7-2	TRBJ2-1	ASSLAGAKGNEQF
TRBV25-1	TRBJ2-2	ASRPTGLNTGELF
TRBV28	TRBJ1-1	ASIPGDIRGGNTEAF
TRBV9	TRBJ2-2	ASSVAPRGGLAGELF
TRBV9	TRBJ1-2	ASSVAGADYGYT
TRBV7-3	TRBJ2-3	ASSPGTSGSTDTQY
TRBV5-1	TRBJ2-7	ASSLWGLLSSYEQY
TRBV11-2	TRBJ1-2	ASSLSVFRYGYT
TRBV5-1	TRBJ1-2	ASSLLTGVSRDYGYT
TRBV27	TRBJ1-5	ASSLGRNNQPQH
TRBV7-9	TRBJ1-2	ASSLKDSYGYT
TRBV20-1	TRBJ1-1	SARQQERVF
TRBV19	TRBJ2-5	ASSMSRVETQY
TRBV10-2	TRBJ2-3	ASRGTGPRDTQY
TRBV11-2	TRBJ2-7	ASSYSRDSYEQY
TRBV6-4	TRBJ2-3	ASKVAGNTDTQY
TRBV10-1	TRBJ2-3	ASSAARTDTQY
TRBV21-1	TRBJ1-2	ASSNLRTGVSSYGYT
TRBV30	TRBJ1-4	AWTSGTGGWGSEKLF
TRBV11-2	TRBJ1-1	ASSPRVLGSEAF
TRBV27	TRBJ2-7	ASSLAGDRGGYEQY